The clone carrying this TCR beta chain was observed at least ten times. Its target is not known. These data originate in a study of T cell repertoires in cytomegalovirus infection. Study summary: The public TCR beta signatures pointed to both CMV infection and matching HLA type. Study-level points and caveats: The response measured ex vivo was dominated by TCR beta clonotypes (HLA-C-restricted and CMV-specific).

The ends were cut back, 0 bases at V and 6 bases at J, with 8 bases in the middle. The CDR3 totals 14 residues. Germline assignment: CDR1 SGHTA and CDR2 FQGNSA. TCRdb re-called the reads through MiXCR, storing one row per CDR3 protein. The sample shows around 740,000 distinct CDR3 sequences, roughly 35% of them seen only once. Source material: PBMCs. This sequence originates from a human donor in good health (CMV status not recorded). Some clones in this sample may be carry-over from other donors' samples. The chain links TRBV7-2 to TRBJ2-2; TRBD2 is a possible D gene (6 bases). CDR3 coding DNA: TGTGCCAGCAGCTTAGCGGGGGGAGCCGGGGAGCTGTTTTTT. Its translation: CASSLAGGAGELFF.